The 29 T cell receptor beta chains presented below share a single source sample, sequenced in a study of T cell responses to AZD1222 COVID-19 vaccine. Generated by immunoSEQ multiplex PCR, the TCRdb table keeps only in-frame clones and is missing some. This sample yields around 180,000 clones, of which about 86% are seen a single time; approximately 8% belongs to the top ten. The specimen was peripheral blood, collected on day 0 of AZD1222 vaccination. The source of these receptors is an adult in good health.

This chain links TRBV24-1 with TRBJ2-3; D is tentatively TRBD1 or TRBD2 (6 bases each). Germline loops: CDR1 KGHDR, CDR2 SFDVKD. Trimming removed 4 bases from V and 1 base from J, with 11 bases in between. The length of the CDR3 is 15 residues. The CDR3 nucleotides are TGTGCCACCAGTGAATCGGGGGCCCGCACAGATACGCAGTATTTT. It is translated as CATSESGARTDTQYF.

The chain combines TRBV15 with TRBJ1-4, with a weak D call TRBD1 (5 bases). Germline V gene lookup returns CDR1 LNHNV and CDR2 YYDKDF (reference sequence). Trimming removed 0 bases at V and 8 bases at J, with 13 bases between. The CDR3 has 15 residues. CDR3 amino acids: CATSREGREAEKLFF. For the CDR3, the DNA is TGTGCCACCAGCAGAGAAGGCAGGGAGGCCGAAAAACTGTTTTTT.

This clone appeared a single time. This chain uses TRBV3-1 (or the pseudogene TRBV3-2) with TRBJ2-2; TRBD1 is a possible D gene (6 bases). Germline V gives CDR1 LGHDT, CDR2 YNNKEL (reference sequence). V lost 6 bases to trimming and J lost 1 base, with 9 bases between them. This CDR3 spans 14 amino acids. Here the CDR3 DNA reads TGTGCCAGCAGAGGGGGACAGAACACCGGGGAGCTGTTTTTT. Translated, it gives CASRGGQNTGELFF.

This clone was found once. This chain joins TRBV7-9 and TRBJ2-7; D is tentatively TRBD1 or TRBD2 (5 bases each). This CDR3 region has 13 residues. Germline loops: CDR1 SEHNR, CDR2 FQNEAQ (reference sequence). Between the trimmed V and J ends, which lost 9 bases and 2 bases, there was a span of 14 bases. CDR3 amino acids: CASRGEFTYEQYF. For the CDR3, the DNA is TGTGCCAGTCGAGGGGAGTTCACCTACGAGCAGTACTTC.

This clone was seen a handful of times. The CDR3 DNA reads TGTGCCAGCAGCTTAAGGGACCTCAATTCACCCCTCCACTTT. Translating it yields CASSLRDLNSPLHF. This sequence joins TRBV5-4 and TRBJ1-6, with D tentatively TRBD1 (5 bases). V lost 2 bases, J lost 7 bases, and 10 bases lay in between. The CDR3 length is 14 residues. Germline V lookup: CDR1 SGHNT, CDR2 YYREEE (reference sequence). Supplemented by reference TRBV5-4 and TRBJ1-6, the full variable domain reads ETGVTQSPTHLIKTRGQQVTLRCSSQSGHNTVSWYQQALGQGPQFIFQYYREEENGRGNFPPRFSGLQFPNYSSELNVNALELDDSALYLCASSLRDLNSPLHFGNGTRLTVT.

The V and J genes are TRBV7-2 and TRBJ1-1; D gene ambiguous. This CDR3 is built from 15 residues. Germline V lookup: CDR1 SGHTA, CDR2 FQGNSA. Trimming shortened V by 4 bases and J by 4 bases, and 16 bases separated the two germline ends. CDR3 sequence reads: CASSSSGPSGTEAFF. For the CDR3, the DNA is TGTGCCAGCAGCTCCTCGGGTCCTAGCGGCACTGAAGCTTTCTTT.

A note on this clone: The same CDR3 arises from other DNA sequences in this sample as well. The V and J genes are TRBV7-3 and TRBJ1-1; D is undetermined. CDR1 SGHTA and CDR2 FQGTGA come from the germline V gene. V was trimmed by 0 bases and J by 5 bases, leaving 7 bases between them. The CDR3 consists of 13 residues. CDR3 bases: TGTGCCAGCAGCTTAACGTCGAGGACTGAAGCTTTCTTT. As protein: CASSLTSRTEAFF.

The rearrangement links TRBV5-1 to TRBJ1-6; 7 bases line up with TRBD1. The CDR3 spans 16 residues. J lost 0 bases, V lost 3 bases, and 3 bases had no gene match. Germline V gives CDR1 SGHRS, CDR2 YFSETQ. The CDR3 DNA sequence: TGCGCCAGCAGCTCGACAGGGCGCTCCTATAATTCACCCCTCCACTTT. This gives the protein CASSSTGRSYNSPLHF.

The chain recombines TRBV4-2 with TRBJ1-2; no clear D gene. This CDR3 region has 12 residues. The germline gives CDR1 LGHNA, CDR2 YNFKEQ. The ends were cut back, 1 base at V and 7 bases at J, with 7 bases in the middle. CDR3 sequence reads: CASSQVGVGYTF. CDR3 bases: TGTGCCAGCAGCCAAGTTGGGGTTGGCTACACCTTC.

The CDR3 sequence: CASSQGIRWHEQFF. The CDR3 region has the DNA TGTGCCAGCAGCCAAGGAATCAGGTGGCATGAGCAGTTCTTC. The rearrangement joins TRBV14 to TRBJ2-1; D is undetermined. The CDR3 sequence is 14 residues long. Germline assignment: CDR1 SGHDN and CDR2 FVKESK. The V end was cut by 1 base, the J end by 8 bases, with 12 bases between.

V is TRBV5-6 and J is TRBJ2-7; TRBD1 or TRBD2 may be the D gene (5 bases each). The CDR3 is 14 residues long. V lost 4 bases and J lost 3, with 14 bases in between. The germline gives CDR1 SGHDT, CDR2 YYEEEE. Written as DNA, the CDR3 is TGTGCCAGCAGCAGGGGCCGGGGCTACTACGAGCAGTACTTC. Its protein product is CASSRGRGYYEQYF.

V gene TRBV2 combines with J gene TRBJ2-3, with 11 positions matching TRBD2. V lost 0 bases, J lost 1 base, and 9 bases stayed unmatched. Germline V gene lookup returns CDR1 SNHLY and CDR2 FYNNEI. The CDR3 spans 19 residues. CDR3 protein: CASSEAGTLLAGGTDTQYF. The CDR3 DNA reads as TGTGCCAGCAGTGAAGCGGGGACCCTACTAGCGGGGGGCACAGATACGCAGTATTTT.

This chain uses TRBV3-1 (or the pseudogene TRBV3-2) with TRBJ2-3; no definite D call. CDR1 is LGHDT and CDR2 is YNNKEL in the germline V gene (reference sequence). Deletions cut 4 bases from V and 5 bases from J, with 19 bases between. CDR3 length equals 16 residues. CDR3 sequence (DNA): TGTGCCAGCAGCCGAAGGTCGGATACTTTGGGAGATACGCAGTATTTT. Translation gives CASSRRSDTLGDTQYF.

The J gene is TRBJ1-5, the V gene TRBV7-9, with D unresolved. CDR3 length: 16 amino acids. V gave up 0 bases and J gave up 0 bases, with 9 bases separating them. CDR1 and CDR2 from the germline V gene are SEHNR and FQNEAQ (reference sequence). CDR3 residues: CASSLARTISNQPQHF. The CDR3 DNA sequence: TGTGCCAGCAGCTTAGCAAGGACGATTAGCAATCAGCCCCAGCATTTT.

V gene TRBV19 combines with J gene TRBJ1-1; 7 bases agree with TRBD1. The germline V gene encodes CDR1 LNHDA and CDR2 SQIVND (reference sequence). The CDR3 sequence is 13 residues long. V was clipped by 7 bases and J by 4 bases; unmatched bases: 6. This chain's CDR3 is CASTWQGGTEAFF. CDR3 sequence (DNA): TGTGCCAGTACGTGGCAGGGGGGCACTGAAGCTTTCTTT.

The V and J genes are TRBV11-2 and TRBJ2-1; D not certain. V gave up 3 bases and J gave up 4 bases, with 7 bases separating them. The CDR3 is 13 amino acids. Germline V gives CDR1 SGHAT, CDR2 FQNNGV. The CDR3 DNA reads TGTGCCAGCAGCTTGGGCCAGTACAATGAGCAGTTCTTC. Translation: CASSLGQYNEQFF.

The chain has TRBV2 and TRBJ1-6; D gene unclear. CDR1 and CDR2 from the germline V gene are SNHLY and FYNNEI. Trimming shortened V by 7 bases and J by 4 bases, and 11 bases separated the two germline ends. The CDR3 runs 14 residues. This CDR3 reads CASNPDRYNSPLHF. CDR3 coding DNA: TGTGCCAGCAACCCGGACCGTTATAATTCACCCCTCCACTTT.

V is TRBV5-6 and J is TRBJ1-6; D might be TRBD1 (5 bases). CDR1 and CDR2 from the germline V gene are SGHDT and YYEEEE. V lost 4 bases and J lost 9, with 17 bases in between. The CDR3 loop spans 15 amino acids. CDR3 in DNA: TGTGCCAGCAGCCCGGGACGATGGAATAGTTCACCCCTCCACTTT. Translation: CASSPGRWNSSPLHF.

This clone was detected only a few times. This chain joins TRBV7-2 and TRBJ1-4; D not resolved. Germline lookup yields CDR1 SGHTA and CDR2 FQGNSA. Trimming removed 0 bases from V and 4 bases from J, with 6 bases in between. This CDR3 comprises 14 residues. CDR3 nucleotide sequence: TGTGCCAGCAGCTTAGCAGGAATTAATGAAAAACTGTTTTTT. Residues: CASSLAGINEKLFF.

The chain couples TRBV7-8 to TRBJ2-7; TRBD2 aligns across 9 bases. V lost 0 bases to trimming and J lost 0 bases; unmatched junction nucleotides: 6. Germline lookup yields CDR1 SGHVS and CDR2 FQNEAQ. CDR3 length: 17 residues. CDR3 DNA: TGTGCCAGCAGCTTAGCTTCTAGCGGGGCCACCTCCTACGAGCAGTACTTC. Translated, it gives CASSLASSGATSYEQYF.

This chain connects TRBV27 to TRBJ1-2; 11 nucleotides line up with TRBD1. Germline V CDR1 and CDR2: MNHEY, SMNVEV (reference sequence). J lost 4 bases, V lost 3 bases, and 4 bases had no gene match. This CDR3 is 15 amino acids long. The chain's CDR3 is CASSLGTGGGYGYTF. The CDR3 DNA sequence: TGTGCCAGCAGTTTGGGGACAGGGGGAGGCTATGGCTACACCTTC.

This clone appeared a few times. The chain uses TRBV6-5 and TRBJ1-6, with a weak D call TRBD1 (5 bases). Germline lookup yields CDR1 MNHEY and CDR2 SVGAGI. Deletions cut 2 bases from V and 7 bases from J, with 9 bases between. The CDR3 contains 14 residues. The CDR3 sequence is CASSYGTINSPLHF. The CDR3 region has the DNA TGTGCCAGCAGTTACGGGACCATAAATTCACCCCTCCACTTT.

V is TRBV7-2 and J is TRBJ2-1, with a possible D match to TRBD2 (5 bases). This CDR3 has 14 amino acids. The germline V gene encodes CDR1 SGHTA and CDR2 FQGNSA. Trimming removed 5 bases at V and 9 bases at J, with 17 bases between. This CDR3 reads CASSAIIGSSEQFF. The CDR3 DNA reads TGTGCCAGCAGCGCAATAATTGGGAGCAGTGAGCAGTTCTTC. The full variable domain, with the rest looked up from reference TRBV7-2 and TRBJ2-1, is GAGVSQSPSNKVTEKGKDVELRCDPISGHTALYWYRQSLGQGLEFLIYFQGNSAPDKSGLPSDRFSAERTGGSVSTLTIQRTQQEDSAVYLCASSAIIGSSEQFFGPGTRLTVL.

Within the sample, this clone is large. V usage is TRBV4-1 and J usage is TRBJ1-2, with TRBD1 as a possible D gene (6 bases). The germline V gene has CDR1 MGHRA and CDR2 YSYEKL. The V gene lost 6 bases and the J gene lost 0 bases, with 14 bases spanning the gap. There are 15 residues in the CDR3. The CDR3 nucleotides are TGCGCCAGCAGTTGGGACACCCAGACTAACTATGGCTACACCTTC. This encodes CASSWDTQTNYGYTF.

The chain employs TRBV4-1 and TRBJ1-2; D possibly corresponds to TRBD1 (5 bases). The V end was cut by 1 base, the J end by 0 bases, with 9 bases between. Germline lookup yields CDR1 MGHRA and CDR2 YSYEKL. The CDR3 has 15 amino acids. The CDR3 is CASSQVEQANYGYTF. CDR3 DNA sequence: TGCGCCAGCAGCCAAGTCGAACAGGCTAACTATGGCTACACCTTC.

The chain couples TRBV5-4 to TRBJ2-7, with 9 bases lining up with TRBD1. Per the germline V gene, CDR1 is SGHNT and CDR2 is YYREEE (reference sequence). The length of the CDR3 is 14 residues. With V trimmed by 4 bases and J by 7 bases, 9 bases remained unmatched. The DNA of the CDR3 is TGTGCCAGCAGCCCTGGGACAGGGACGATGGAGCAGTACTTC. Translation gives CASSPGTGTMEQYF.

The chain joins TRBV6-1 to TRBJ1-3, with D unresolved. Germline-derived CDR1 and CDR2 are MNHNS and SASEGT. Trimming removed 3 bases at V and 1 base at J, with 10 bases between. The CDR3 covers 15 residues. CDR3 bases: TGTGCCAGCAGTGATGCTACACGTTCTGGAAACACCATATATTTT. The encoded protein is CASSDATRSGNTIYF.

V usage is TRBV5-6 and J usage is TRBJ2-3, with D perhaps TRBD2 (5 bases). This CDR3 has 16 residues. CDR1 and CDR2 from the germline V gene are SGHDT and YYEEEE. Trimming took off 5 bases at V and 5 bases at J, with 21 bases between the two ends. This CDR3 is CASRPPAPGMRDTQYF. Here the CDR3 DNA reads TGTGCCAGCAGACCCCCCGCGCCGGGGATGAGAGATACGCAGTATTTT.

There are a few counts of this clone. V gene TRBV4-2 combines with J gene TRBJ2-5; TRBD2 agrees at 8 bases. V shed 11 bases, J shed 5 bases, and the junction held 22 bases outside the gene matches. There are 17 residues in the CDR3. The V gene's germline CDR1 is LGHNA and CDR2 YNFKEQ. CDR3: CAPTWGGGGPAWETQYF. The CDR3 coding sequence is TGTGCCCCCACTTGGGGGGGCGGGGGGCCGGCATGGGAGACCCAGTACTTC.